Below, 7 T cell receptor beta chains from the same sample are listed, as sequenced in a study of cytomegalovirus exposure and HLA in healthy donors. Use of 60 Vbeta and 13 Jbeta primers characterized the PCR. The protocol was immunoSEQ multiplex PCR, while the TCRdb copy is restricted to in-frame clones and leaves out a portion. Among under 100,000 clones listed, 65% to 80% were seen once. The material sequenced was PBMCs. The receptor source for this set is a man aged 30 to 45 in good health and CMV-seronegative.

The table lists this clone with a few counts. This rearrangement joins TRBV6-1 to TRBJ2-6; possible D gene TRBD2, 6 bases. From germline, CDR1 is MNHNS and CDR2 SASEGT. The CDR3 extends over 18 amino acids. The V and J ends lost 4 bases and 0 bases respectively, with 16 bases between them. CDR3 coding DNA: TGTGCCAGCAGTGCTTGGGACTTTTCACCCTCTGGGGCCAACGTCCTGACTTTC. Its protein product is CASSAWDFSPSGANVLTF.

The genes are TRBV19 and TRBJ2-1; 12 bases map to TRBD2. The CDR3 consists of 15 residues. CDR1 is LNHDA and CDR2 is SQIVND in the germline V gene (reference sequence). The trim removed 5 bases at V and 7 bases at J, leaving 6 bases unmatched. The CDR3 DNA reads TGTGCCAGTAGTGCGACCGGGACTAGCGGGAATGAGCAGTTCTTC. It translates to CASSATGTSGNEQFF.

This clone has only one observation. CDR3 in DNA: TGTGCCAGTAGTCGCCGGACAGGGGGACATCAGCCCCAGCATTTT. This encodes CASSRRTGGHQPQHF. The genes are TRBV19 and TRBJ1-5, with TRBD1 matching over 10 bases. Trimming took 5 bases from V and 5 from J; bases not matched to a gene: 6. The germline CDR1 and CDR2 sequences are LNHDA and SQIVND (reference sequence). CDR3 length: 15 residues.

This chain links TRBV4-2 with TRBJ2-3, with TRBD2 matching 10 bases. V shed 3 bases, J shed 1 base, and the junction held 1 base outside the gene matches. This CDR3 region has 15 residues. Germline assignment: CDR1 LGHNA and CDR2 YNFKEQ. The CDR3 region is CASSHLAGGTDTQYF. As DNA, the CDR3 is TGTGCCAGCAGCCATCTAGCGGGGGGCACAGATACGCAGTATTTT.

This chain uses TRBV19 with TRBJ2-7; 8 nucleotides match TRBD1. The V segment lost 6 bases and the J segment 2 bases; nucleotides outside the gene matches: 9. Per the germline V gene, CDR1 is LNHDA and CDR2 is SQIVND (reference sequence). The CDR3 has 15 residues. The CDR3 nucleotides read TGTGCCAGTAGCACTAGGACAGGGAGTACCTACGAGCAGTACTTC. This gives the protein CASSTRTGSTYEQYF.

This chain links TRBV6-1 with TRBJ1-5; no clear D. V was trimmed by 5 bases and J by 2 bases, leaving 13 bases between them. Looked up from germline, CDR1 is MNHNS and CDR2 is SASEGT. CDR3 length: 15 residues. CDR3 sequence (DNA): TGTGCCAGCAGTTCCCTTAGGAGGGGCAATCAGCCCCAGCATTTT. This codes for CASSSLRRGNQPQHF.

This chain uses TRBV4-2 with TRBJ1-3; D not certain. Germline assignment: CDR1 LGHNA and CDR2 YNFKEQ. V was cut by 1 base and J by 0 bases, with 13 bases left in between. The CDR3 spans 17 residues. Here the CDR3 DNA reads TGTGCCAGCAGCCAAGTAGAACAGACCGTCTCTGGAAACACCATATATTTT. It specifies CASSQVEQTVSGNTIYF.